This T cell receptor beta chain was identified during a study of cytomegalovirus exposure and HLA in healthy donors. Primers included in the PCR were 60 Vbeta and 13 Jbeta primers. The table came from immunoSEQ multiplex PCR; TCRdb's copy has only in-frame clones and leaves some out. There are over 70,000 clones in the sample; about 70% occur only once, and less than 8.5% lies in the top ten. The V gene's germline CDR1 is SGHTA and CDR2 FQGNSA. The CDR3 totals 16 residues. V trimming: 5 bases; J trimming: 4 bases; junction bases outside the gene matches: 10. Concerning this clone: Antigen unknown.

Findings and caveats of the study: In vitro checks showed that a few CMV-associated chains really do target CMV antigens.

All the people who gave samples were healthy bone marrow donors. Sequenced sample: PBMCs. This receptor was taken from a man aged 40-55 years in good health and CMV-seropositive. V gene TRBV7-2 combines with J gene TRBJ1-5; 8 nucleotides agree with TRBD1. The CDR3 region is CASSPGGRTGNQPQHF. The CDR3 region has the DNA TGTGCCAGCAGCCCAGGGGGTCGGACAGGGAATCAGCCCCAGCATTTT.